A selection of T cell receptor beta chains follows, all from one sample in a study of early T cells in non-severe SARS-CoV-2 infection. Using its own MiXCR run on the 5' RACE reads, TCRdb lists one record per CDR3 protein. The sample yields fewer than 25,000 distinct CDR3 sequences, 4.5% to 5% seen once. The sequencing input was whole blood. The receptor source for this set is an adult who was a healthcare worker with PCR-confirmed SARS-CoV-2 infection or an uninfected control (not recorded which). Each CDR3 is given with its conserved first and last residue. The order of the fields is V gene, D gene, clone size, J gene, CDR3 DNA, CDR3 protein. D genes are given only for firm matches. The size field is filled for only some rows; it gives once, few, many or a size class.

TRBV6-1	NA	NA	TRBJ2-1	TGTGCCAGCAGTGATCCGGGCAAAGGAGAGCAGTTCTTC	CASSDPGKGEQFF
TRBV29-1	TRBD1	many	TRBJ1-2	TGCAGCGTTGAGGCAGGGGGTTACTATGGCTACACCTTC	CSVEAGGYYGYTF
TRBV20-1	NA	many	TRBJ2-7	TGCAGTGCTAGACCAAGGGATTACGAGCAGTACTTC	CSARPRDYEQYF
TRBV29-1	NA	many	TRBJ2-5	TGCAGCGTTGTTGGAGCGGACGGGGGAGAGACCCAGTACTTC	CSVVGADGGETQYF
TRBV7-2	TRBD2	NA	TRBJ2-1	TGTGCCAGCAGCGGCCGAGCTAGCGGGAGTATCGATGAGCAGTTCTTC	CASSGRASGSIDEQFF
TRBV7-6	NA	many	TRBJ1-2	TGTGCCAGCAGCTTAGACAGGTCATCCTATGGCTACACCTTC	CASSLDRSSYGYTF
TRBV7-2	TRBD2	many	TRBJ2-3	TGTGCCAGCAGCTTAACTAGCGGGAGCACAGATACGCAGTATTTT	CASSLTSGSTDTQYF
TRBV10-3	TRBD1	NA	TRBJ2-5	TGTGCCACCTGGGTTGGACAGGGCCAAGAGACCCAGTACTTC	CATWVGQGQETQYF
TRBV5-6	TRBD1	many	TRBJ2-7	TGTGCCAGCAGCTTGGAACAGGGGAACTCCTACGAGCAGTACTTC	CASSLEQGNSYEQYF
TRBV5-5	NA	NA	TRBJ2-1	TGTGCCAGCAGCCAGGGGACCGCAGGGGCTAGCGGATACAATGAGCAGTTCTTC	CASSQGTAGASGYNEQFF
TRBV6-5	NA	many	TRBJ1-1	TGTGCCAGCAGTTACATGACGAACACTGAAGCTTTCTTT	CASSYMTNTEAFF
TRBV11-2	TRBD2	many	TRBJ2-7	TGTGCCAGCAGCTATACTAGCGAAGGCTTTAGCATTTCCGCCTACGAGCAGTACTTC	CASSYTSEGFSISAYEQYF
TRBV18	TRBD1	many	TRBJ2-7	TGTGCCAGCTCACCACCCGGGACAGGTCCGTCCGAGCAGTACTTC	CASSPPGTGPSEQYF
TRBV7-6	NA	once	TRBJ2-5	TGTGCCAGCGGCTACCAAGAGACCCAGTACTTC	CASGYQETQYF
TRBV6-5	TRBD2	many	TRBJ2-7	TGTGCCAGCAGTTACCTACTAGCGGGAGGGCCCCGGGGCGAGCAGTACTTC	CASSYLLAGGPRGEQYF
TRBV3-1	NA	many	TRBJ1-3	TGTGCCAGCAGCCAAGTAGGCAACACCATATATTTT	CASSQVGNTIYF
TRBV28	TRBD1	few	TRBJ2-7	TGTGCCAGCAGTCCCCTGGACAGGGACGAGCAGTACTTC	CASSPLDRDEQYF
TRBV18	TRBD1	many	TRBJ1-6	TGTGCCAGCTCCCGGGACAGGGGTGATTCACCCCTCCACTTT	CASSRDRGDSPLHF
TRBV11-2	NA	many	TRBJ1-2	TGTGCCAGCAGCTTAAATATCGGGACGGACTATGGCTACACCTTC	CASSLNIGTDYGYTF
TRBV7-2	NA	NA	TRBJ2-7	TGTGCCAGCAGCTTAGGAACGGCCTACGAGCAGTACTTC	CASSLGTAYEQYF
TRBV10-2	NA	NA	TRBJ2-7	TGCGCCAGCAGATTGTACAGCTCCTACGAGCAGTACTTC	CASRLYSSYEQYF
TRBV29-1	NA	few	TRBJ1-4	TGCAGCGTTGAAGGCAGAGGGGAAAAACTGTTTTTT	CSVEGRGEKLFF
TRBV11-2	TRBD1	many	TRBJ2-6	TGTGCCAGCAGCTTCAGGGGGCGTGGGGCCAACGTCCTGACTTTC	CASSFRGRGANVLTF
TRBV5-4	NA	few	TRBJ2-3	TGTGCCACCCCTAGTACAGGTACAAGCACAGATACGCAGTATTTT	CATPSTGTSTDTQYF
TRBV20-1	TRBD2	NA	TRBJ2-3	TGCAGTGCTGGGGGCGGGACTAGCGGGGTTCTTCCTACAGATACGCAGTATTTT	CSAGGGTSGVLPTDTQYF
TRBV5-1	NA	NA	TRBJ2-1	TGCGCCAGCAGCTCCCCGGGACTCTCCTACAATGAGCAGTTCTTC	CASSSPGLSYNEQFF
TRBV30	NA	many	TRBJ1-2	TGTGCCTGGAGTACCTCGACGGCATATGGCTACACCTTC	CAWSTSTAYGYTF
TRBV7-2	TRBD1	NA	TRBJ2-1	TGTGCCAGCAGCCAAGGGACAGTCCCTAGAGTGCAGTTCTTC	CASSQGTVPRVQFF
TRBV5-4	NA	many	TRBJ1-1	TGTGCCAGCAGCTTGGATCTGAGGCAGCGAAACACTGAAGCTTTCTTT	CASSLDLRQRNTEAFF
TRBV5-1	NA	few	TRBJ2-5	TGCGCCAGCAGCTTGGAAGGTCAGAGGGAGACCCAGTACTTC	CASSLEGQRETQYF
TRBV30	NA	many	TRBJ2-2	TGTGCCTGGACAGGACGGAGAGCGAACACCGGGGAGCTGTTTTTT	CAWTGRRANTGELFF
TRBV20-1	NA	many	TRBJ2-1	TGCAGTGCTAGAGCTCGAGAGAGACCCTACAATGAGCAGTTCTTC	CSARARERPYNEQFF
TRBV7-3	TRBD2	medium-sized	TRBJ2-1	TGTGCCAGCAGCTTATTAGCGGGAGAGGTCTATGAGCAGTTCTTC	CASSLLAGEVYEQFF
TRBV11-3	TRBD1	many	TRBJ2-1	TGTGCCAGCAGCACCCACAGGGGCCCCTACAATGAGCAGTTCTTC	CASSTHRGPYNEQFF
TRBV6-6	NA	many	TRBJ2-7	TGTGCCATTCGCGACAGCCGAGGGTACGAGCAGTACTTC	CAIRDSRGYEQYF
TRBV6-4	TRBD1	many	TRBJ2-3	TGTGCCAGCAGTGCCGACCCCGGGACAGGGGTCGGAGATACGCAGTATTTT	CASSADPGTGVGDTQYF
TRBV7-3	TRBD1	medium-sized	TRBJ1-6	TGTGCCAGCAGCTTAAGGGGACAGGGGAATTCACCCCTCCACTTT	CASSLRGQGNSPLHF
TRBV3-1	TRBD1	medium-sized	TRBJ1-2	TGTGCCAGCAGCCAAGAGACAGGGTGGAATGGCTACACCTTC	CASSQETGWNGYTF
TRBV7-2	TRBD2	NA	TRBJ2-3	TGTGCCAGCAGCTCCCGGCGACTAGCGGGCACAGATACGCAGTATTTT	CASSSRRLAGTDTQYF
TRBV6-5	NA	many	TRBJ1-5	TGTGCCAGCAGTTCTCGCCAGGGATCCTACCAGCCCCAGCATTTT	CASSSRQGSYQPQHF
TRBV18	NA	NA	TRBJ2-1	TGTGCCAGCTCACCATCGGACAATGAGCAGTTCTTC	CASSPSDNEQFF
TRBV12-3/TRBV12-4	NA	many	TRBJ2-2	TGTGCCAGCAGTTTAACACAGGCCGGAACCGGGGAGCTGTTTTTT	CASSLTQAGTGELFF
TRBV11-1	NA	NA	TRBJ2-3	TGTGCCAGCAGCCCGGAATGGGATACGCAGTATTTT	CASSPEWDTQYF
TRBV7-9	NA	few	TRBJ2-1	TGTGCCAGCAGCCCGGGACTTCGCCCTCTCGGCGATGAGCAGTTCTTC	CASSPGLRPLGDEQFF
TRBV19	NA	many	TRBJ2-3	TGTGCCAGTAGTCCCCGGGAAGATACGCAGTATTTT	CASSPREDTQYF